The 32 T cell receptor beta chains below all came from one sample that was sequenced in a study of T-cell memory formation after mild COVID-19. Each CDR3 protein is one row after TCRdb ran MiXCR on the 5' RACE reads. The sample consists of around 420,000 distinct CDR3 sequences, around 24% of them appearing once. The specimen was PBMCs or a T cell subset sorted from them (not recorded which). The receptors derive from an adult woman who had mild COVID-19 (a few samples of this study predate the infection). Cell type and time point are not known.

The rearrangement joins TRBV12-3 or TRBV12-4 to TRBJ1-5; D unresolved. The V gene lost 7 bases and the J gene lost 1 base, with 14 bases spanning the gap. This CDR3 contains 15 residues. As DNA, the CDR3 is TGTGCCAGCACCGAGGACGGAGGGAGCAATCAGCCCCAGCATTTT. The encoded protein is CASTEDGGSNQPQHF.

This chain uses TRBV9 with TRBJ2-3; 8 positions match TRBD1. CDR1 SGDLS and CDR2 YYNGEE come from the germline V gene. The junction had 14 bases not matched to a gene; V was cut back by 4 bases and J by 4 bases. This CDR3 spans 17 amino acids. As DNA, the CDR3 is TGTGCCAGCAGCTCTCGGACAGGGCAAGTTTTGTCAGATACGCAGTATTTT. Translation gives CASSSRTGQVLSDTQYF.

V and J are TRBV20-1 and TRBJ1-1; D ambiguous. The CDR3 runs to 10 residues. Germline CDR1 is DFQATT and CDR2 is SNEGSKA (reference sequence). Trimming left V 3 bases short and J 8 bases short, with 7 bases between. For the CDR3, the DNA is TGCAGTGCTAGGAGGAGCGAAGCTTTCTTT. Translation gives CSARRSEAFF.

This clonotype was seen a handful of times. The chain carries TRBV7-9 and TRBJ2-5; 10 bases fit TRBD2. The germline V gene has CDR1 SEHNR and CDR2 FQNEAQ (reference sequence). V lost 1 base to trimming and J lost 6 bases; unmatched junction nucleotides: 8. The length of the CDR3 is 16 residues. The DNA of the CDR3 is TGTGCCAGCAGCTTAGGGCTAGCGGGAGTTCAACAGACCCAGTACTTC. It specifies CASSLGLAGVQQTQYF.

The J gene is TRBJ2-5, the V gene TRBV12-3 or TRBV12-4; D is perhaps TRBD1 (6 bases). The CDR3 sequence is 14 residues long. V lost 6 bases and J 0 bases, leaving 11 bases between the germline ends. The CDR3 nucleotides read TGTGCCAGCAGACCAACAGGGAACCAAGAGACCCAGTACTTC. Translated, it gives CASRPTGNQETQYF.

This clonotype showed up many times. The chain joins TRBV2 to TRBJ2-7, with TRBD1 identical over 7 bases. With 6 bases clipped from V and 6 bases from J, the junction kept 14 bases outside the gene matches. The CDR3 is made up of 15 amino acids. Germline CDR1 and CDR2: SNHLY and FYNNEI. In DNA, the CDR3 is TGTGCCAGCAGCCGAAAGGGACCAACAGGGGTCGAGCAGTACTTC. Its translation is CASSRKGPTGVEQYF.

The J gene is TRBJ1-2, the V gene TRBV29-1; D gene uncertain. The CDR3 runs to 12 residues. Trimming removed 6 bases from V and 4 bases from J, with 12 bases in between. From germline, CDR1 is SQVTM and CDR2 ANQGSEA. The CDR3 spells CSVNSPPYGYTF. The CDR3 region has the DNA TGCAGCGTCAACAGTCCCCCCTATGGCTACACCTTC.

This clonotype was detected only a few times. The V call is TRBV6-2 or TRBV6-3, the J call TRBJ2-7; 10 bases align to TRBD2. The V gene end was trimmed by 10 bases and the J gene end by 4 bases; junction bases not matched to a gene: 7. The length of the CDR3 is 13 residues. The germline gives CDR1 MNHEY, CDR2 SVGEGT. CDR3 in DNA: TGTGCCACCACCGGGACTAGCGTTTACGAGCAGTACTTC. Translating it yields CATTGTSVYEQYF.

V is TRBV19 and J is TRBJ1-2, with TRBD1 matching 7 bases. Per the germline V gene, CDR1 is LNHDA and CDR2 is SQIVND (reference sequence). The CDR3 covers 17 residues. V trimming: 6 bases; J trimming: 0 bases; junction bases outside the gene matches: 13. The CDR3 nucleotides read TGTGCCAGTAGATATTCGGGATGGGACAGAGCTAACTATGGCTACACCTTC. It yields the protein CASRYSGWDRANYGYTF.

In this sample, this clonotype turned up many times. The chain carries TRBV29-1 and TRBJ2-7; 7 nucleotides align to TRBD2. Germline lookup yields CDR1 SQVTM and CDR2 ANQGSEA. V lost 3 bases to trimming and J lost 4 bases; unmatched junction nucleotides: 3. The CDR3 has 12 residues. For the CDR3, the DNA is TGCAGCGTTGACGGGGAGGGTTACGAGCAGTACTTC. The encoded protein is CSVDGEGYEQYF.

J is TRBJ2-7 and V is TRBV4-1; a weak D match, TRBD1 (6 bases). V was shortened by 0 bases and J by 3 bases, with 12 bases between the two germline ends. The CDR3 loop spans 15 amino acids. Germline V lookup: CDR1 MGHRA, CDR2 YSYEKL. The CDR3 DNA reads TGCGCCAGCAGCCAAGAACCGGGACACTTCTACGAGCAGTACTTC. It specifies CASSQEPGHFYEQYF.

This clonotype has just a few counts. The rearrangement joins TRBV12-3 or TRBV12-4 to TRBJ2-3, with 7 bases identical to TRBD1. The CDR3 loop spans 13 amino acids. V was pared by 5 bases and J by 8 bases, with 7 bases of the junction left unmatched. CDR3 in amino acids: CASSPGQAGTQYF. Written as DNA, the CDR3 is TGTGCCAGCAGTCCCGGACAGGCGGGTACGCAGTATTTT.

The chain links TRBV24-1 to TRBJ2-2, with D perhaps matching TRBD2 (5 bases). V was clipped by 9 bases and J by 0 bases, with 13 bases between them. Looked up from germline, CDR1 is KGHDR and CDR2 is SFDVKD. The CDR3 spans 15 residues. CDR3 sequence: CATASWTSNTGELFF. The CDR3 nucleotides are TGTGCCACCGCCTCCTGGACTTCGAACACCGGGGAGCTGTTTTTT.

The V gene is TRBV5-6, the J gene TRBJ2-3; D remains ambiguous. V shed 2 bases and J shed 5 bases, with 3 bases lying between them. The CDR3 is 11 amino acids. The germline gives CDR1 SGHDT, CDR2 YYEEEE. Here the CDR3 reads CASSFQDTQYF. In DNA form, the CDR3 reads TGTGCCAGCAGCTTCCAAGATACGCAGTATTTT.

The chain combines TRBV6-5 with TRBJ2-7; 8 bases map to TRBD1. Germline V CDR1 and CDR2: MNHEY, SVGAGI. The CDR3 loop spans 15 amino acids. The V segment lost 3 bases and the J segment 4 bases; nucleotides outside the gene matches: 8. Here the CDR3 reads CASSYSAGGAYEQYF. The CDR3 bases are TGTGCCAGCAGTTATAGTGCAGGGGGCGCTTACGAGCAGTACTTC.

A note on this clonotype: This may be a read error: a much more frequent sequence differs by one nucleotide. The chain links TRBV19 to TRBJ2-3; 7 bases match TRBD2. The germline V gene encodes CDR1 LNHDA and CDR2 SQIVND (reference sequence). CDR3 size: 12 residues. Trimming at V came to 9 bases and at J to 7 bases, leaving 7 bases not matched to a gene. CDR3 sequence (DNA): TGTGCCAGGAGTGGAGCGGGGTATACGCAGTATTTT. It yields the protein CARSGAGYTQYF.

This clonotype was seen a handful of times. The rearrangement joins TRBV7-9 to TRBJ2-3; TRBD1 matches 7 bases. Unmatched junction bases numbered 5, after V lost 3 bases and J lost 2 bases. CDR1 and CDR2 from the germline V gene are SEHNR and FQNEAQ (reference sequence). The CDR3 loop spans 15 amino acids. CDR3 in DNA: TGTGCCAGCAGCTTCTCGGGACAGTTCACAGATACGCAGTATTTT. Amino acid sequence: CASSFSGQFTDTQYF.

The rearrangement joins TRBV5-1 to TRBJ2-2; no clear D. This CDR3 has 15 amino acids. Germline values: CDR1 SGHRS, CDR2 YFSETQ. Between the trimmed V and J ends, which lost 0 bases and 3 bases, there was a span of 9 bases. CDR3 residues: CASSLVRVDTGELFF. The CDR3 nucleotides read TGCGCCAGCAGCTTGGTTAGGGTCGACACCGGGGAGCTGTTTTTT.

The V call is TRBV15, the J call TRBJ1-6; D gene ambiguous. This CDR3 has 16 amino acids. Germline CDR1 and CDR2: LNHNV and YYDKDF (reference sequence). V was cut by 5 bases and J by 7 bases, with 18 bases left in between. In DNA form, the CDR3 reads TGTGCCACCAGCCAATATTCCGGGCCGAGAAATTCACCCCTCCACTTT. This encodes CATSQYSGPRNSPLHF.

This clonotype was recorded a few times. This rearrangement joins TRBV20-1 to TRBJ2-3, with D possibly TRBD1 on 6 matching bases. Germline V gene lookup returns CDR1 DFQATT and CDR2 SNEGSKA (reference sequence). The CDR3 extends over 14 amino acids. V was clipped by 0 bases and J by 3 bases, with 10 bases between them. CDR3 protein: CSARDRRGTDTQYF. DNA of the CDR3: TGCAGTGCTAGAGACCGCAGGGGTACAGATACGCAGTATTTT.

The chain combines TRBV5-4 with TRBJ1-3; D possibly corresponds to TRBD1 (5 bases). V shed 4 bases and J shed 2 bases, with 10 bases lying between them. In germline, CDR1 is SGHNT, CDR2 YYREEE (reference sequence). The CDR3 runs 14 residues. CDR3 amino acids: CASSPGLTGNTIYF. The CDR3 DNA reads TGTGCCAGCAGCCCGGGACTGACTGGAAACACCATATATTTT.

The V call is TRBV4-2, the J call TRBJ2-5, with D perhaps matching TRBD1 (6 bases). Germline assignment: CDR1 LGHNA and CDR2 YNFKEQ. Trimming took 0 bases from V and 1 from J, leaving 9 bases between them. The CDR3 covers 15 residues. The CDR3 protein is CASSQDWTVQETQYF. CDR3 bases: TGTGCCAGCAGCCAAGATTGGACAGTCCAAGAGACCCAGTACTTC.

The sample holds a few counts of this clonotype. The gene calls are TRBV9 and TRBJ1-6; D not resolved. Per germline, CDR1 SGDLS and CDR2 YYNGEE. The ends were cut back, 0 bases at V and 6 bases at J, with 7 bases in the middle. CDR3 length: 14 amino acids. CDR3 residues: CASSVDSSNSPLHF. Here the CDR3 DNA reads TGTGCCAGCAGCGTAGATTCGAGTAATTCACCCCTCCACTTT.

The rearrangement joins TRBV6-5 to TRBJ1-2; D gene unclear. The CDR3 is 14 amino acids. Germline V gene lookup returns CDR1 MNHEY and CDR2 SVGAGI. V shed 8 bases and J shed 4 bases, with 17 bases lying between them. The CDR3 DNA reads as TGTGCCAGCCGAACGATGGGGTTCGTCTATGGCTACACCTTC. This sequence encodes CASRTMGFVYGYTF.

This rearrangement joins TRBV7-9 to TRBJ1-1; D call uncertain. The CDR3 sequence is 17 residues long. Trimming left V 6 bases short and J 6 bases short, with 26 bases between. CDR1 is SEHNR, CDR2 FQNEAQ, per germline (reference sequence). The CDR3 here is CASSWIESLGGYAEAFF. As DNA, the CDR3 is TGTGCCAGCAGTTGGATCGAGAGCCTGGGTGGGTACGCTGAAGCTTTCTTT.

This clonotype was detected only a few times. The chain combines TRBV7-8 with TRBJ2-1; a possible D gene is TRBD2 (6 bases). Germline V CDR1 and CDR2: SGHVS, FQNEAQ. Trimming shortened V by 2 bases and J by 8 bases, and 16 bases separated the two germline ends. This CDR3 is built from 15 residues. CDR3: CASSLWERGGDEQFF. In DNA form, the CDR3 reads TGTGCCAGCAGCTTATGGGAGAGGGGCGGGGATGAGCAGTTCTTC.

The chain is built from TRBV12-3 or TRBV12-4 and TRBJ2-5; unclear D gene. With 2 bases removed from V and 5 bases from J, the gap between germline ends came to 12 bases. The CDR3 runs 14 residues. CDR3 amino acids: CASSLPSLGETQYF. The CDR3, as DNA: TGTGCCAGCAGTTTACCCAGCCTAGGGGAGACCCAGTACTTC.

This CDR3 reads CSVVESGSYNEQFF. The CDR3 DNA reads as TGCAGCGTTGTGGAGAGCGGGAGCTACAATGAGCAGTTCTTC. The chain uses TRBV29-1 and TRBJ2-1; 8 bases line up with TRBD2. The junction had 5 bases not matched to a gene; V was cut back by 4 bases and J by 3 bases. Germline CDR1 reads SQVTM; CDR2 reads ANQGSEA. The CDR3 length is 14 residues.

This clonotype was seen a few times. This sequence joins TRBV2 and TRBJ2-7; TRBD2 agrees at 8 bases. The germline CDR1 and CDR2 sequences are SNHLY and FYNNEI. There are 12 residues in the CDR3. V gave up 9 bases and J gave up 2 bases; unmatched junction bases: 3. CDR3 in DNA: TGTGCCAGGGGCGGGGGGACCTACGAGCAGTACTTC. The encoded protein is CARGGGTYEQYF.

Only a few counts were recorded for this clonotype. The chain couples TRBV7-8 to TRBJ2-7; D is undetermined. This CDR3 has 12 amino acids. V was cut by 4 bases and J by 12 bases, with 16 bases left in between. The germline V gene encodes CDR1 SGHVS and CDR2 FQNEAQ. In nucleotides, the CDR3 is TGTGCCAGCAGCTCCGATTCCCGTCTATTGTACTTC. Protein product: CASSSDSRLLYF.

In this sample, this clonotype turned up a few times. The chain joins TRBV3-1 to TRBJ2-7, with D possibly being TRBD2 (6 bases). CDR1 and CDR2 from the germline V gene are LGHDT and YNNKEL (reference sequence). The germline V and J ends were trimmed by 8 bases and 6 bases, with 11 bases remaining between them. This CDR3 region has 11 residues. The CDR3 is CASGGTGEQYF. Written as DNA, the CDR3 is TGTGCCAGCGGTGGGACTGGCGAGCAGTACTTC.

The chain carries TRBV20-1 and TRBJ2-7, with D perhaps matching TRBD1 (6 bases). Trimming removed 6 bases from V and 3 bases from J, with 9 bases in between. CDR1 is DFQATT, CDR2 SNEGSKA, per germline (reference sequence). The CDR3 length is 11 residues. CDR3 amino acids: CSALTGYEQYF. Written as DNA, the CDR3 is TGCAGTGCCCTGACAGGCTACGAGCAGTACTTC.